The 3 T cell receptor beta chains given below trace back to one sample, sequenced in a study of immune evolution from preneoplasia to lung adenocarcinoma. Assay used: immunoSEQ multiplex PCR; TCRdb lists only in-frame clones, some missing. The sample includes 10,000 or so clones, 70% to 80% of them seen just once. The sample was FFPE minimally invasive lung adenocarcinoma tissue. The origin of the receptors is an older donor with lung adenocarcinoma.

The chain recombines TRBV5-1 with TRBJ2-1; 10 nucleotides line up with TRBD2. Germline values: CDR1 SGHRS, CDR2 YFSETQ. The CDR3 length is 14 residues. The V gene end was trimmed by 4 bases and the J gene end by 7 bases; junction bases not matched to a gene: 5. The CDR3 protein is CASSGGLAANEQFF. CDR3 coding DNA: TGCGCCAGCAGCGGTGGACTAGCGGCTAATGAGCAGTTCTTC. Full variable domain (rest looked up from reference TRBV5-1 and TRBJ2-1): KAGVTQTPRYLIKTRGQQVTLSCSPISGHRSVSWYQQTPGQGLQFLFEYFSETQRNKGNFPGRFSGRQFSNSRSEMNVSTLELGDSALYLCASSGGLAANEQFFGPGTRLTVL.

The chain combines TRBV5-4 with TRBJ1-1, with 8 bases fitting TRBD1. Germline-derived CDR1 and CDR2 are SGHNT and YYREEE (reference sequence). This CDR3 has 14 amino acids. J lost 5 bases, V lost 5 bases, and 8 bases had no gene match. The CDR3 loop is CASSQQGAQTEAFF. CDR3 coding DNA: TGTGCCAGCAGTCAGCAGGGGGCGCAGACTGAAGCTTTCTTT.

The genes are TRBV28 and TRBJ1-5; 9 nucleotides agree with TRBD1. Per the germline V gene, CDR1 is MDHEN and CDR2 is SYDVKM. V was pared by 3 bases and J by 9 bases, with 6 bases of the junction left unmatched. The CDR3 has 14 amino acids. The CDR3 DNA is TGTGCCAGCAGTTTGTCAGACAGGGGGTCGCCCCAGCATTTT. Translation gives CASSLSDRGSPQHF.